This entry is about one TCR beta chain. Seattle patients were enrolled during active infection and followed longitudinally. The data were taken from a study of blood T cell repertoires in COVID-19. The overall study: Both acute and convalescent COVID-19 samples were obtained from the United States, Italy and Spain.

In the original analysis: The assay estimated nucleated cells by amplifying reference gene primers. Method: immunoSEQ multiplex PCR; TCRdb's copy keeps in-frame clones and lacks some. V and J calls and clone size are those listed in that table; D and trimming were worked out from the DNA. This sample has roughly 260,000 clones, with 91% found just once. The CDR3 consists of 16 residues. Material: peripheral blood. This sequence was found in a young adult with COVID-19, enrolled during active disease. The chain carries TRBV21-1 and TRBJ2-2; TRBD1 is taken as the D call from the table, unchecked against the DNA. TRBV21-1 is marked as a pseudogene. In nucleotides, the CDR3 is TGTGCCAGCAGCCCCGCCGGGACAGACCGCACCGGGGAGCTGTTTTTT. This codes for CASSPAGTDRTGELFF.